This is a list of T cell receptor beta chains from one sample in a study of CD8+ T cells in alopecia areata. Assay used: immunoSEQ multiplex PCR; TCRdb lists only in-frame clones, some missing. The table includes roughly 180,000 clones, 53% detected once. This sample comprised CD8+ T cells sorted from blood, obtained at week 24, from a patient treated with tofacitinib. Source of these receptors: a human donor with alopecia areata. Each CDR3 is given with its conserved first and last residue. D genes are given only for firm matches. Clone size is stated in some rows and not others, as once, few, many or a class when expanded.

>few|TRBJ1-5|TRBD1|TRBV6-1
CASIFTGDSNQPQHF
TGTGCCAGCATTTTCACAGGGGATAGCAATCAGCCCCAGCATTTT
>-|TRBJ2-7|-|TRBV7-8
CASKRDWHSYEQYF
TGTGCCAGCAAACGGGACTGGCACTCCTACGAGCAGTACTTC
>-|TRBJ2-5|-|TRBV9
CASSARETQYF
TGTGCCAGCAGCGCCAGGGAGACCCAGTACTTC
>few|TRBJ2-3|-|TRBV12-5
CATQTGTTSTDTQYF
TGTGCTACCCAAACCGGGACAACTAGCACAGATACGCAGTATTTT
>-|TRBJ2-7|-|TRBV6-5
CASSYSMGYEQYF
TGTGCCAGCAGTTACTCGATGGGCTACGAGCAGTACTTC
>-|TRBJ2-1|-|TRBV7-2
CASSPYSYNEQFF
TGTGCCAGCAGCCCGTACTCCTACAATGAGCAGTTCTTC
>-|TRBJ2-7|TRBD1|TRBV13
CASSQTGSEQYF
TGTGCCAGCAGCCAGACAGGGAGCGAGCAGTACTTC
>-|TRBJ1-5|-|TRBV6-4
CDHQRQPQHF
TGTGACCATCAACGTCAGCCCCAGCATTTT
>-|TRBJ2-3|-|TRBV2
CASSGAGIRTDTQYF
TGTGCCAGCAGTGGGGCAGGGATAAGGACAGATACGCAGTATTTT
>-|TRBJ1-1|-|TRBV13
CASSGYGQMNTEAFF
TGTGCCAGCAGCGGTTACGGACAGATGAACACTGAAGCTTTCTTT
>-|TRBJ2-6|-|TRBV7-2
CASSVGTGPGANVLTF
TGTGCCAGCAGCGTCGGGACCGGACCTGGGGCCAACGTCCTGACTTTC
>-|TRBJ2-3|TRBD2|TRBV28
CASSLGTSRTDTQYF
TGTGCCAGCAGTTTGGGGACTAGCCGAACAGATACGCAGTATTTT
>-|TRBJ2-7|-|TRBV29-1
CSVGDGRYEQYF
TGCAGCGTTGGAGACGGACGCTACGAGCAGTACTTC
>-|TRBJ1-1|-|TRBV7-9
CASSLVEQIIMNTEAFF
TGTGCCAGCAGCTTAGTGGAGCAGATAATTATGAACACTGAAGCTTTCTTT
>few|TRBJ1-2|TRBD1|TRBV9
CASSPGDRANYGYTF
TGTGCCAGCAGCCCCGGTGACAGGGCTAACTATGGCTACACCTTC
>-|TRBJ2-7|TRBD1|TRBV15
CATSRDRADEQYF
TGTGCCACCAGCAGGGACAGGGCTGACGAGCAGTACTTC
>once|TRBJ2-3|-|TRBV5-6
CASSLKRQHTDTQYF
TGTGCCAGCAGCTTGAAGCGACAGCACACAGATACGCAGTATTTT
>-|TRBJ2-1|TRBD1|TRBV25-1
CASSGGQGVASNEQFF
TGTGCCAGCAGTGGGGGACAGGGAGTCGCCTCAAATGAGCAGTTCTTC
>-|TRBJ1-1|-|TRBV6-6
CASSKGPLNTEAFF
TGTGCCAGCAGTAAAGGGCCCCTGAACACTGAAGCTTTCTTT
>-|TRBJ2-3|-|TRBV11-2
CASSPPSDEQYF
TGTGCCAGCTCACCTCCATCCGACGAGCAGTATTTT
>-|TRBJ2-1|-|TRBV9
CASSPGGTRYNEQFF
TGTGCCAGCAGCCCAGGTGGGACTCGATACAATGAGCAGTTCTTC
>few|TRBJ1-2|-|TRBV4-3
CASSQDRTGGGYGYTF
TGCGCCAGCAGCCAAGACCGTACGGGGGGTGGCTATGGCTACACCTTC
>-|TRBJ1-5|-|TRBV30
CAWSEGQGSQPQHF
TGTGCCTGGAGTGAAGGGCAGGGCAGTCAGCCCCAGCATTTT
>-|TRBJ2-5|TRBD2|TRBV7-8
CASSPFETSTEETQYF
TGTGCCAGCAGCCCTTTCGAGACTAGCACGGAGGAGACCCAGTACTTC
>-|TRBJ1-2|TRBD1|TRBV25-1
CASSDPDRVNYGYTF
TGTGCCAGCAGTGATCCAGACAGGGTTAACTATGGCTACACCTTC
>many|TRBJ1-6|-|TRBV14
CASSRGTSIYPTPLHF
TGTGCCAGCAGCCGAGGCACCTCAATCTACCCAACACCCCTCCACTTT
>many|TRBJ2-1|TRBD2|TRBV7-9
CASSLTSGGANEQFF
TGTGCCAGCAGCTTGACTAGCGGGGGGGCAAATGAGCAGTTCTTC
>-|TRBJ1-3|-|TRBV6-5
CASLDTFSGNTIYF
TGTGCCAGCCTCGACACCTTCTCTGGAAACACCATATATTTT
>-|TRBJ1-1|TRBD1|TRBV10-2
CASRVGTGNEAFF
TGCGCCAGCAGAGTAGGGACAGGCAATGAAGCTTTCTTT
>-|TRBJ2-7|TRBD1|TRBV29-1
CSVEASGQESYEQYF
TGCAGCGTTGAAGCTTCGGGACAGGAGTCCTACGAGCAGTACTTC
>-|TRBJ1-3|-|TRBV30
CAWRPQGYSGNTIYF
TGTGCCTGGCGTCCTCAGGGATACTCTGGAAACACCATATATTTT
>-|TRBJ2-7|-|TRBV7-6
CASSSPGDTPYEQYF
TGTGCCAGCAGCTCTCCCGGAGACACCCCCTACGAGCAGTACTTC
>-|TRBJ2-7|-|TRBV30
CAWSEGYEQYF
TGTGCCTGGAGTGAGGGCTACGAGCAGTACTTC
>few|TRBJ2-1|TRBD1|TRBV6-5
CASSYSGQEDNEQFF
TGTGCCAGCAGTTACTCGGGACAGGAAGACAATGAGCAGTTCTTC
>-|TRBJ1-1|-|TRBV11-3
CASSLSAYNEAFF
TGTGCCAGCAGCCTCTCGGCATACAATGAAGCTTTCTTT
>-|TRBJ2-3|-|TRBV7-9
CASDTTEVTDTQYF
TGTGCCAGCGATACGACTGAAGTCACAGATACGCAGTATTTT
>-|TRBJ2-7|-|TRBV29-1
CSVNLRQSYEQYF
TGCAGCGTGAACCTGAGACAATCCTACGAGCAGTACTTC
>few|TRBJ2-1|-|TRBV30
CAWQASGPGSYNEQFF
TGTGCCTGGCAGGCGAGCGGGCCAGGCTCCTACAATGAGCAGTTCTTC
>-|TRBJ1-2|-|TRBV11-2
CASSSSTVVDYTF
TGTGCCAGCAGCTCATCGACAGTGGTTGACTACACCTTC
>-|TRBJ2-5|TRBD2|TRBV27
CASSLRGGRETQYF
TGTGCCAGCAGTTTACGGGGGGGCCGGGAGACCCAGTACTTC
>-|TRBJ2-1|-|TRBV4-3
CASSQDVRLDYNEQFF
TGCGCCAGCAGCCAAGATGTTAGACTAGATTACAATGAGCAGTTCTTC
>-|TRBJ1-1|-|TRBV7-6
CASSLIREGTNTEAFF
TGTGCCAGCAGCTTAATTCGGGAGGGAACGAACACTGAAGCTTTCTTT
>few|TRBJ2-1|-|TRBV9
CASSVDELNEQFF
TGTGCCAGCAGCGTAGACGAACTCAATGAGCAGTTCTTC
>-|TRBJ2-7|-|TRBV30
CAWRSFVDEQYF
TGTGCCTGGAGATCGTTCGTGGACGAGCAGTACTTC
>few|TRBJ2-5|-|TRBV19
CASSIVGGPDGTQYF
TGTGCCAGTAGTATAGTAGGTGGGCCCGATGGGACCCAGTACTTC
>few|TRBJ1-5|-|TRBV27
CASSLFSGGSGGNQPQHF
TGTGCCAGCAGCCTATTCTCCGGTGGAAGTGGTGGCAATCAGCCCCAGCATTTT
>-|TRBJ2-3|-|TRBV4-3
CASSQVRGGTDTQYF
TGCGCCAGCAGCCAAGTCAGGGGGGGCACAGATACGCAGTATTTT
>few|TRBJ2-3|-|TRBV12-5
CASALGTDTQYF
TGTGCTAGTGCGCTAGGCACAGATACGCAGTATTTT
>-|TRBJ2-2|TRBD2|TRBV29-1
CSVEDSGGPTGELFF
TGCAGCGTTGAAGATAGCGGGGGCCCCACCGGGGAGCTGTTTTTT
>-|TRBJ1-1|-|TRBV4-3
CASSQGSTEAFF
TGCGCCAGCAGCCAGGGTTCCACTGAAGCTTTCTTT
>-|TRBJ2-2|-|TRBV10-2
CASRDLMDSDTGELFF
TGCGCCAGCAGGGATCTGATGGACAGTGACACCGGGGAGCTGTTTTTT
>-|TRBJ1-1|-|TRBV19
CASSIGWGNTEAFF
TGTGCCAGTAGTATTGGGTGGGGAAACACTGAAGCTTTCTTT
>-|TRBJ2-7|-|TRBV6-5
CASSYSWGTDSYEQYF
TGTGCCAGCAGTTACTCGTGGGGTACAGATTCTTACGAGCAGTACTTC
>-|TRBJ2-3|-|TRBV4-3
CASSQEGYEESTDTQYF
TGCGCCAGCAGCCAAGAGGGGTATGAGGAGTCCACAGATACGCAGTATTTT
>-|TRBJ2-5|TRBD1|TRBV13
CASSSRVTGGNETQYF
TGTGCCAGCAGCTCCCGGGTAACAGGGGGGAACGAGACCCAGTACTTC
>-|TRBJ2-1|-|TRBV13
CASSYSRDLFF
TGTGCCAGCAGCTATTCCCGGGACCTGTTCTTC
>few|TRBJ2-7|TRBD2|TRBV7-2
CASSLGTSVSYEQYF
TGTGCCAGCAGCTTAGGGACTAGCGTCTCCTACGAGCAGTACTTC